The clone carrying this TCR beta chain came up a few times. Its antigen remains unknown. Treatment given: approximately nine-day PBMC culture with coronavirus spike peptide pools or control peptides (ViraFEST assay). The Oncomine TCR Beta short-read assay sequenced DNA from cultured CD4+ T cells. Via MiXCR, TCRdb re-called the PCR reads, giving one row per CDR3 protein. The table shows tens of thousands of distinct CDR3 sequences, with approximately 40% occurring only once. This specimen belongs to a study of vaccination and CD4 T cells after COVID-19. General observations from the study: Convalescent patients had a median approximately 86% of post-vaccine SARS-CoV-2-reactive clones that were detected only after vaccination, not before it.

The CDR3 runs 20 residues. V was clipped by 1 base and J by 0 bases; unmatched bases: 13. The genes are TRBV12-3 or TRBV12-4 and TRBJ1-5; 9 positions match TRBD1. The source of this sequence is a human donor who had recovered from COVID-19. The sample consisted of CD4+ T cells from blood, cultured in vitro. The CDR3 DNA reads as TGTGCCAGCAGTTTAGACACCCCTCTCACAGGGGGCCCTAGCAATCAGCCCCAGCATTTT. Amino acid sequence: CASSLDTPLTGGPSNQPQHF.